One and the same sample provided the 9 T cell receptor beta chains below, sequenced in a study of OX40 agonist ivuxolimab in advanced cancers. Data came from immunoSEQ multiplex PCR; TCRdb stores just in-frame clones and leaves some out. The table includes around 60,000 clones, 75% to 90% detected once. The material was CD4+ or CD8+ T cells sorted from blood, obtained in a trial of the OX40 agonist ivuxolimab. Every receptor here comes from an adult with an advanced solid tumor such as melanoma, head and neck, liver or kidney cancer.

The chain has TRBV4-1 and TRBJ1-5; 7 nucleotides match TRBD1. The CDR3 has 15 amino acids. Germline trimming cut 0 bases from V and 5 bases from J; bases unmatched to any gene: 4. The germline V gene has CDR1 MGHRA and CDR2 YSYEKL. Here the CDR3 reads CASSQDARGHQPQHF. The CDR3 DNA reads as TGCGCCAGCAGCCAAGATGCGAGGGGGCATCAGCCCCAGCATTTT.

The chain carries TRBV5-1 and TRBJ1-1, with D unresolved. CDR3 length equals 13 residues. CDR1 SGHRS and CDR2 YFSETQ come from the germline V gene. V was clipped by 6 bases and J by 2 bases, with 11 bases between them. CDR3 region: CASMAGPNTEAFF. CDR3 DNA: TGCGCCAGCATGGCAGGACCAAACACTGAAGCTTTCTTT.

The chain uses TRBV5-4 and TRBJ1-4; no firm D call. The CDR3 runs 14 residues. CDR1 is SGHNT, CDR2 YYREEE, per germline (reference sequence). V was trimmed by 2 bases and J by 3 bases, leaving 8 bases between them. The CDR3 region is CASSLPGANEKLFF. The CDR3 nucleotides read TGTGCCAGCAGCTTACCTGGTGCTAATGAAAAACTGTTTTTT. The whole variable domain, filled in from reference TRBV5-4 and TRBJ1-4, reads ETGVTQSPTHLIKTRGQQVTLRCSSQSGHNTVSWYQQALGQGPQFIFQYYREEENGRGNFPPRFSGLQFPNYSSELNVNALELDDSALYLCASSLPGANEKLFFGSGTQLSVL.

The CDR3 sequence: CASSTSGRANEQFF. The CDR3 nucleotides are TGTGCCAGCAGTACTAGCGGGAGGGCGAATGAGCAGTTCTTC. The chain couples TRBV7-3 to TRBJ2-1; 13 bases match TRBD2. Germline V CDR1 and CDR2: SGHTA, FQGTGA. The CDR3 extends over 14 amino acids. Germline trimming cut 6 bases from V and 7 bases from J; bases unmatched to any gene: 3.

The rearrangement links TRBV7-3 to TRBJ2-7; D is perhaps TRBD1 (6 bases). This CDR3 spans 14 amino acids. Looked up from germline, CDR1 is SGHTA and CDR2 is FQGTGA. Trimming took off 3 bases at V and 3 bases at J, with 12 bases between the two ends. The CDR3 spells CASSFSGQLYEQYF. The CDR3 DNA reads TGTGCCAGCAGCTTCAGTGGACAGCTCTACGAGCAGTACTTC. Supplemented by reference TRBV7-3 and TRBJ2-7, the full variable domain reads GAGVSQTPSNKVTEKGKYVELRCDPISGHTALYWYRQSLGQGPEFLIYFQGTGAADDSGLPNDRFFAVRPEGSVSTLKIQRTERGDSAVYLCASSFSGQLYEQYFGPGTRLTVT.

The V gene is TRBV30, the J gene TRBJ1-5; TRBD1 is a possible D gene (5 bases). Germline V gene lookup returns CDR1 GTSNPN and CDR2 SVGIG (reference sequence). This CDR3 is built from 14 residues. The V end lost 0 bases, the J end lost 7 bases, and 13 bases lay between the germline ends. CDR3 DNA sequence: TGTGCCTGGAGTGTACTAAGGGGAGGCCAGCCCCAGCATTTT. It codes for CAWSVLRGGQPQHF.

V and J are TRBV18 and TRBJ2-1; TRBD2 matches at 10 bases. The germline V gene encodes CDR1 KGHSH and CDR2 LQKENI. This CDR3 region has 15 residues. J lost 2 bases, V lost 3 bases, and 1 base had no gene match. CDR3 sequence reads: CASSPGLATYNEQFF. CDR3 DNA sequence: TGTGCCAGCTCACCGGGACTAGCGACCTACAATGAGCAGTTCTTC.

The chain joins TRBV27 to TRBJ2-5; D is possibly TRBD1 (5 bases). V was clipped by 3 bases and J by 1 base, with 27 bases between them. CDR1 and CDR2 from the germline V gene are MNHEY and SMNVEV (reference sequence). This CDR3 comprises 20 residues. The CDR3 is CASSFRVSGTSRQTQETQYF. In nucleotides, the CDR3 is TGTGCCAGCAGTTTCCGGGTGTCCGGAACTTCCCGACAGACCCAAGAGACCCAGTACTTC.

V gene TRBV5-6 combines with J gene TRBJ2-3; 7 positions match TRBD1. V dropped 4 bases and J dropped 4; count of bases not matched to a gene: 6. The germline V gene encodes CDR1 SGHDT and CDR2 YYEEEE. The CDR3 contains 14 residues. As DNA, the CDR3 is TGTGCCAGCAGCGGCAGACAGGGTCCAGATACGCAGTATTTT. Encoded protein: CASSGRQGPDTQYF.